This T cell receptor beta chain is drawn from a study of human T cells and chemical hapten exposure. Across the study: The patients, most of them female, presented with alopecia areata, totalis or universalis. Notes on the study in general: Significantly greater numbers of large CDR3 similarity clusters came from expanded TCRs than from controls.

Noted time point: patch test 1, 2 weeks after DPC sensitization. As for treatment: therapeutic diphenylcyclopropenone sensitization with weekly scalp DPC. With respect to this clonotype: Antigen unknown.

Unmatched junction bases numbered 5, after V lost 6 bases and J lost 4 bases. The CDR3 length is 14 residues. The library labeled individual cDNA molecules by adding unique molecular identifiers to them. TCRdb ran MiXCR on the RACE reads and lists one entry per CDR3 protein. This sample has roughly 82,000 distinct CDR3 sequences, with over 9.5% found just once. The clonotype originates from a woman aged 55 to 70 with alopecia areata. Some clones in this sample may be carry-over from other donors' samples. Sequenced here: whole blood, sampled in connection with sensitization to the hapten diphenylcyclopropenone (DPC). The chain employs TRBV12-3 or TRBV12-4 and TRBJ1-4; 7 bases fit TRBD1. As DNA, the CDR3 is TGTGCCAGCAGACGGGGACAGCTTAATGAAAAACTGTTTTTT. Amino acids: CASRRGQLNEKLFF.